This T cell receptor (beta chain) was sequenced during a study of CD8 T cells in ankylosing spondylitis. The study's findings and limits: Prior literature has documented some motif variants in synovial fluid and blood from reactive arthritis. From matched ankylosing spondylitis synovial fluid, disease-linked clones were reportedly recovered at significantly enriched levels. A TCR beta motif of roughly eight highly homologous variants seemed to mark ankylosing spondylitis blood. Clones linked to the disease showed a CD8+ phenotype. They occurred at relatively low frequencies in peripheral blood.

Germline V gives CDR1 DFQATT, CDR2 SNEGSKA (reference sequence). V gave up 6 bases and J gave up 7 bases, with 12 bases separating them. The length of the CDR3 is 12 residues. About this clonotype itself: The antigen is unknown.

Making use of molecular barcodes, quantitative 5'-RACE generated TCR beta libraries. In TCRdb, the 5' RACE reads were re-called with MiXCR into one record per CDR3 protein. The table shows 400,000 to 450,000 distinct CDR3 sequences, with 15% to 20% occurring only once. The receptor comes from a male donor with ankylosing spondylitis. This chain links TRBV20-1 with TRBJ2-2; no reliable D call. Sample: blood, either unsorted or a sorted T cell fraction (not recorded which). Here the CDR3 reads CSAPSGYGELFF. The DNA of the CDR3 is TGCAGTGCGCCCTCCGGCTACGGGGAGCTGTTTTTT.